These T cell receptor beta chains were read from a single sample in a study of cytotoxic CD8 clonotypes in ibrutinib-treated CLL. The data were produced by immunoSEQ multiplex PCR, yet TCRdb's version contains in-frame clones alone and is incomplete. Of approximately 12,000 clones in the sample, roughly 60% were seen once. Source: PBMCs, taken before ibrutinib treatment. These receptors were collected from a human donor with chronic lymphocytic leukemia. The CDR3 runs from the conserved cysteine through the conserved F or W.

TRBV7-3	TRBJ2-3	CASSLISGGTDTQYF
TRBV20-1	TRBJ1-1	CSTDTATEAFF
TRBV11-2	TRBJ2-7	CASSLELLGAEQYF
TRBV7-9	TRBJ2-7	CASSSAGAMSSYEQYF
TRBV7-2	TRBJ2-1	CASSLGQLAGGLDEQFF
TRBV4-1	TRBJ1-4	CASSQEQGWFEKLFF
TRBV19	TRBJ2-3	CASSVRAGAAADTQYF
TRBV19	TRBJ1-1	CASTLSTTMNTEAFF
TRBV30	TRBJ1-2	CAWIEGVGGYGYTF
TRBV7-9	TRBJ1-2	CASSFQGARGGTGYTF
TRBV9	TRBJ1-2	CASSVARGGYTF
TRBV19	TRBJ2-6	CASSIFGVLTF
TRBV2	TRBJ2-5	CASSLSGTAQETQYF
TRBV18	TRBJ2-3	CASSPPASVLTDTQYF
TRBV7-9	TRBJ1-6	CATQARGDSPLHF
TRBV5-6	TRBJ1-2	CASTLGGQAPLGYGYTF
TRBV6-1	TRBJ1-6	CASSQGQSRDSPLHF
TRBV6-5	TRBJ2-7	CASSRDRGYEQYF
TRBV23-1	TRBJ2-7	CGRQGTYEQYF
TRBV6-1	TRBJ2-2	CASSGGRGRFYTGELFF
TRBV5-1	TRBJ2-5	CASSSYDRGYGETQYF
TRBV11-2	TRBJ2-7	CASRPSGTAFSYEQYF
TRBV5-1	TRBJ2-4	CASSLRQSGNIQYF
TRBV29-1	TRBJ2-5	CSVSPTSRDIPGTQYF
TRBV30	TRBJ2-5	CAWVKRGGTETQYF
TRBV18	TRBJ2-1	CASSSGTGRINEQFF
TRBV11-2	TRBJ2-7	CASSLGHSSYEQYF
TRBV30	TRBJ2-3	CAQTSRGTDTQYF
TRBV29-1	TRBJ2-5	CSVDGTGGSQETQYF
TRBV2	TRBJ2-1	CASSAGTFSFNEQFF
TRBV18	TRBJ2-3	CASSRSVDTQYF
TRBV4-1	TRBJ1-4	CASSQDGEVEKLFF